These 3 T cell receptor beta chains originate from one sample sequenced in a study of T cells after yellow fever vaccination. A single record per CDR3 protein comes from TCRdb applying MiXCR to the 5' RACE reads. The sample holds hundreds of thousands of distinct CDR3 sequences; roughly 14% are singletons and the top ten take around 15%. This material consisted of PBMCs, taken on the day of the yellow fever booster vaccination. The receptors shown here come from a man aged 25-40 years who received the YFV17D yellow fever vaccine.

This clonotype was picked up many times. This chain uses TRBV25-1 with TRBJ2-7, with D perhaps TRBD1 (5 bases). Trimming took off 4 bases at V and 6 bases at J, with 7 bases between the two ends. The germline V gene has CDR1 MGHDK and CDR2 SYGVNS. CDR3 length equals 11 residues. The CDR3 DNA sequence: TGTGCCAGCAGTGCCAGGGCCGAGCAGTACTTC. Residues: CASSARAEQYF.

This clonotype came up many times. The chain uses TRBV5-1 and TRBJ2-7; no reliable D call. The V gene's germline CDR1 is SGHRS and CDR2 YFSETQ. V was clipped by 0 bases and J by 2 bases, with 9 bases between them. The CDR3 runs to 14 residues. CDR3 residues: CASSLDTTAYEQYF. The CDR3 coding sequence is TGCGCCAGCAGCTTGGACACGACTGCCTACGAGCAGTACTTC.

This clonotype has ten or more counts. V gene TRBV7-2 combines with J gene TRBJ1-1, with D uncertain. Germline V gene lookup returns CDR1 SGHTA and CDR2 FQGNSA. CDR3 length: 14 residues. V lost 5 bases and J 2 bases, leaving 12 bases between the germline ends. The CDR3 nucleotides read TGTGCCAGCAGCCCCCGACGATTTAACACTGAAGCTTTCTTT. It translates to CASSPRRFNTEAFF.